This T cell receptor (beta chain) was retrieved from a study of cytomegalovirus exposure and HLA in healthy donors. PCR amplification relied on 60 Vbeta primers (plus 13 Jbeta primers). Profiled with immunoSEQ multiplex PCR; TCRdb holds only in-frame clones, not every one. The sample has under 130,000 clones, nearly 85% seen once. The CDR3 has 14 residues. Trimming stripped 3 bases from V and 8 bases from J, with 13 bases between. Germline V CDR1 and CDR2: SGHTA, FQGNSA. The rearrangement links TRBV7-2 to TRBJ1-4, with D possibly matching TRBD1 (5 bases). The sequence was collected from a man younger than 35 in good health and CMV-seronegative. Sequences were obtained from PBMCs. As DNA, the CDR3 is TGTGCCAGCAGCTTGGGAGGGGCGGGGGAAAAACTGTTTTTT. Translated: CASSLGGAGEKLFF.